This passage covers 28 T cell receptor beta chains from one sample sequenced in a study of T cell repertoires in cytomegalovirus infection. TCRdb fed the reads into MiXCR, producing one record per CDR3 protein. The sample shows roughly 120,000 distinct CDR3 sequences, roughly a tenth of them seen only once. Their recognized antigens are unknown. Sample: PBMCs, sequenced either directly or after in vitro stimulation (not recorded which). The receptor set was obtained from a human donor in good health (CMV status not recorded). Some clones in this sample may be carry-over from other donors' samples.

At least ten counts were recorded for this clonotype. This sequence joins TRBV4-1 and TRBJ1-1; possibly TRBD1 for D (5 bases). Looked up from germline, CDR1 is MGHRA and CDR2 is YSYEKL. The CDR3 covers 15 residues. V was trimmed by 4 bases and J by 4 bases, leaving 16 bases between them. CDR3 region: CASSRPRDLFTEAFF. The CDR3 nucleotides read TGCGCCAGCAGCCGCCCCAGGGACCTATTCACTGAAGCTTTCTTT.

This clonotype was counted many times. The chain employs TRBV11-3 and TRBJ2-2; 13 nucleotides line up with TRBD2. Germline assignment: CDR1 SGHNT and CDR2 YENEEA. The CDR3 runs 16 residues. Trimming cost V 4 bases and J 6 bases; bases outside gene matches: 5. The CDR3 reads CASSYRLAGGPGELFF. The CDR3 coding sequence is TGTGCCAGCAGCTACAGACTAGCGGGAGGTCCCGGGGAGCTGTTTTTT. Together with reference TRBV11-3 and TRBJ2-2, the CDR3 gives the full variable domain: EAGVVQSPRYKIIEKKQPVAFWCNPISGHNTLYWYLQNLGQGPELLIRYENEEAVDDSQLPKDRFSAERLKGVDSTLKIQPAELGDSAVYLCASSYRLAGGPGELFFGEGSRLTVL.

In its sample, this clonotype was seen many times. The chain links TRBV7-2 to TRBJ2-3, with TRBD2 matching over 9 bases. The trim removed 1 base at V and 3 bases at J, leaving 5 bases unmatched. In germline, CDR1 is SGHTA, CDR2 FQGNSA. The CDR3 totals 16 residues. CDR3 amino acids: CASSLDRAGGTDTQYF. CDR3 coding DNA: TGTGCCAGCAGCTTAGATCGGGCGGGAGGGACAGATACGCAGTATTTT.

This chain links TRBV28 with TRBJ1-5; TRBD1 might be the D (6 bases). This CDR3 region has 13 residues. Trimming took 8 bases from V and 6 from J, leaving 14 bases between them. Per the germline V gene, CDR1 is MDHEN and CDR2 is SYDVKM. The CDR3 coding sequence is TGTGCCAGCTTCGGTCAGGGGCCTCAGCCCCAGCATTTT. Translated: CASFGQGPQPQHF.

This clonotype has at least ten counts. CDR3 DNA: TGTGCCAGCAGCTTACAGGGAAGAGGCTACACCTTC. Its protein product is CASSLQGRGYTF. The V call is TRBV7-2, the J call TRBJ1-2; maybe TRBD1 (5 bases). The germline V gene has CDR1 SGHTA and CDR2 FQGNSA. Trimming removed 2 bases at V and 8 bases at J, with 9 bases between. This CDR3 is built from 12 residues.

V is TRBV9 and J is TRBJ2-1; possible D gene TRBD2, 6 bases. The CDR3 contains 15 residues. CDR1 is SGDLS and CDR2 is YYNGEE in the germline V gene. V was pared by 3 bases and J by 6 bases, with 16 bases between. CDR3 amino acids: CASSARRDFSNEQFF. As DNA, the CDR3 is TGTGCCAGCAGCGCCCGTCGGGACTTTAGCAATGAGCAGTTCTTC.

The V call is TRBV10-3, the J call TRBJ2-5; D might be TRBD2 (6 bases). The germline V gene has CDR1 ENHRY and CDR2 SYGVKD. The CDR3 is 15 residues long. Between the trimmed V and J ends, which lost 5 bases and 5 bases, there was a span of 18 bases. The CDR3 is CAISPGLVFEETQYF. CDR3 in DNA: TGTGCCATCAGTCCGGGACTGGTTTTCGAGGAGACCCAGTACTTC.

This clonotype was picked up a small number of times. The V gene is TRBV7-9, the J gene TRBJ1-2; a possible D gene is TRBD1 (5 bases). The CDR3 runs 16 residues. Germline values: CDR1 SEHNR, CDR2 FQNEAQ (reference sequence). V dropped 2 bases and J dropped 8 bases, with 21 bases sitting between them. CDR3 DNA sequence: TGTGCCAGCAGCTTACAACGTCCTCCGGGACCAGAGGGCTACACCTTC. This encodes CASSLQRPPGPEGYTF.

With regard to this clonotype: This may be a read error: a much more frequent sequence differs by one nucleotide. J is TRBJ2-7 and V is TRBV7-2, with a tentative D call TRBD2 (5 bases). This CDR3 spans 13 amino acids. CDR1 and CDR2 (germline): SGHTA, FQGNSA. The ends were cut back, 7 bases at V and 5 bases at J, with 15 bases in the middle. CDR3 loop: CASTGIYRNEQYF. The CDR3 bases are TGTGCCAGCACCGGGATATATCGAAACGAGCAGTACTTC. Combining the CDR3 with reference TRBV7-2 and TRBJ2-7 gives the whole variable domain GAGVSQSPSNKVTEKGKDVELRCDPISGHTALYWYRQSLGQGLEFLIYFQGNSAPDKSGLPSDRFSAERTGGSVSTLTIQRTQQEDSAVYLCASTGIYRNEQYFGPGTRLTVT.

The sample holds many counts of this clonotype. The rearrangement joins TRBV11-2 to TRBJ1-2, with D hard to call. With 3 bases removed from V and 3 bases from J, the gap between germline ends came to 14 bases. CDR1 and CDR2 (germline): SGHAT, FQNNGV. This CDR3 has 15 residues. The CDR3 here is CASSLKPSEDYGYTF. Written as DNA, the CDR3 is TGTGCCAGCAGCTTGAAGCCGAGCGAAGACTATGGCTACACCTTC. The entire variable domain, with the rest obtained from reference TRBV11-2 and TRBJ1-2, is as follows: EAGVAQSPRYKIIEKRQSVAFWCNPISGHATLYWYQQILGQGPKLLIQFQNNGVVDDSQLPKDRFSAERLKGVDSTLKIQPAKLEDSAVYLCASSLKPSEDYGYTFGSGTRLTVV.

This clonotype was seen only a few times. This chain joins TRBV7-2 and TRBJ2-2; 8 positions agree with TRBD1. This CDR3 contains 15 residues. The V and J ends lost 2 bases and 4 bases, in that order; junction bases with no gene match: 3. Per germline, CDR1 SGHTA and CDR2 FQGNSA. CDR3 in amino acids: CASSLQQGGTGELFF. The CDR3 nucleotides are TGTGCCAGCAGCTTACAACAGGGGGGCACCGGGGAGCTGTTTTTT.

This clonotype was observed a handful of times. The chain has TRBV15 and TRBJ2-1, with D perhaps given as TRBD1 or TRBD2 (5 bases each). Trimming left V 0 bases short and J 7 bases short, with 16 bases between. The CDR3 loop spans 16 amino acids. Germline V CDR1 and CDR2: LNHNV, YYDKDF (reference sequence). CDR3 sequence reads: CATSRDIGSWGNEQFF. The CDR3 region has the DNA TGTGCCACCAGCAGAGATATTGGGAGTTGGGGGAATGAGCAGTTCTTC.

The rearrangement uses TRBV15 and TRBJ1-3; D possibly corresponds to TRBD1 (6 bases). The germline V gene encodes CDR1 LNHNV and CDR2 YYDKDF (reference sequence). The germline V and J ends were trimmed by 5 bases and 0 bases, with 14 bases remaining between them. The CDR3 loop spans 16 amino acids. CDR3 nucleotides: TGTGCCACCAGCGCGGGACAAATTTACTCTGGAAACACCATATATTTT. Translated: CATSAGQIYSGNTIYF.

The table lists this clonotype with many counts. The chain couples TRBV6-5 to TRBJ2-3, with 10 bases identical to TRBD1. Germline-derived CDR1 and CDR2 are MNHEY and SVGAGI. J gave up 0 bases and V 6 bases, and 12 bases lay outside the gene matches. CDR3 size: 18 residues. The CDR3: CASSRGTGAASSTDTQYF. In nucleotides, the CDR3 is TGTGCCAGCAGCCGCGGGACAGGGGCCGCTTCTAGCACAGATACGCAGTATTTT.

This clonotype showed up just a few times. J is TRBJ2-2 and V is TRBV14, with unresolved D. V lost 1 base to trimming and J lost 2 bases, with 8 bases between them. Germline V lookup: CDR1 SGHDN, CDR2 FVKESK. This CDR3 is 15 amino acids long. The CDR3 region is CASSQVTGNTGELFF. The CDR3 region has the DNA TGTGCCAGCAGCCAAGTAACTGGTAACACCGGGGAGCTGTTTTTT.

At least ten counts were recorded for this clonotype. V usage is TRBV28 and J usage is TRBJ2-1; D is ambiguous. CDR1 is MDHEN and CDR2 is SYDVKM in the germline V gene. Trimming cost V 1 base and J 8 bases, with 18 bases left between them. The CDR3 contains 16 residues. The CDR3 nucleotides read TGTGCCAGCAGTTTATCTACTATACTTGGGCGATATGAGCAGTTCTTC. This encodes CASSLSTILGRYEQFF.

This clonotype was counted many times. In nucleotides, the CDR3 is TGTGCTACTCGGGTGGAAGATACGCAGTATTTT. This sequence encodes CATRVEDTQYF. V usage is TRBV7-7 and J usage is TRBJ2-3, with no clear D. The CDR3 contains 11 residues. Germline lookup yields CDR1 SSHAT and CDR2 FNYEAQ (reference sequence).

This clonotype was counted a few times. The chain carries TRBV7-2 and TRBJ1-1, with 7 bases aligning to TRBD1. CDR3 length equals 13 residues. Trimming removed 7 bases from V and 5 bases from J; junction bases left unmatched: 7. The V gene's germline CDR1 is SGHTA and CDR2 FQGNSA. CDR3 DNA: TGTGCCAGCAAGAGGGGGCAGTATACTGAAGCTTTCTTT. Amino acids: CASKRGQYTEAFF.

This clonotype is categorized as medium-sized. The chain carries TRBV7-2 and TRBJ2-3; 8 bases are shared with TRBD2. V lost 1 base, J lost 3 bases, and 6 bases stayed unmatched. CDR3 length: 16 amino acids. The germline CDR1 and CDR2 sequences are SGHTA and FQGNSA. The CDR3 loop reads CASSLVSTGGTDTQYF. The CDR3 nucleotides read TGTGCCAGCAGCTTAGTGTCAACGGGAGGGACAGATACGCAGTATTTT.

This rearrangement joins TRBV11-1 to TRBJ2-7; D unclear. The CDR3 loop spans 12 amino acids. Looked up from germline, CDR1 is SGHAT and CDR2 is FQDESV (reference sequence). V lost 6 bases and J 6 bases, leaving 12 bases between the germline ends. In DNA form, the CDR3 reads TGTGCCAGCAGGAGAAACCCCGGCGAGCAGTACTTC. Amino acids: CASRRNPGEQYF.

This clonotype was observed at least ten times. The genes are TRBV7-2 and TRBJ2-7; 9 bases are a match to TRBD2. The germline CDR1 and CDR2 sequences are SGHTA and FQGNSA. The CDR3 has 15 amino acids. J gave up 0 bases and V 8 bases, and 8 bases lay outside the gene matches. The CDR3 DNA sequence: TGTGCCAGCGTCGCCAGCGGGAGGAGCTCCTACGAGCAGTACGTC. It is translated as CASVASGRSSYEQYV.

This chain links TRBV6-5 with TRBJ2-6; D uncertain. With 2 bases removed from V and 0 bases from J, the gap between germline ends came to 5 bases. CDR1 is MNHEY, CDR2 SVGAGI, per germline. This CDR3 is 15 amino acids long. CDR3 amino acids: CASSYGSSGANVLTF. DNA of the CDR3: TGTGCCAGCAGTTACGGGTCCTCTGGGGCCAACGTCCTGACTTTC.

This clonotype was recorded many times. The CDR3 spells CASPTRGGSTGELFF. Here the CDR3 DNA reads TGTGCCAGCCCGACCAGGGGAGGTAGCACCGGGGAGCTGTTTTTT. The rearrangement links TRBV7-9 to TRBJ2-2; D could derive from TRBD1 or TRBD2 (6 bases each). With 8 bases removed from V and 4 bases from J, the gap between germline ends came to 17 bases. The CDR3 sequence is 15 residues long. Germline assignment: CDR1 SEHNR and CDR2 FQNEAQ (reference sequence).

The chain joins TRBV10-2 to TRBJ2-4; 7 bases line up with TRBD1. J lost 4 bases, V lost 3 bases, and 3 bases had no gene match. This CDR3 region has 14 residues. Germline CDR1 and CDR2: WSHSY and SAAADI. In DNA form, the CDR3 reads TGCGCCAGCAGTGAAGACAGGGCTAAAAACATTCAGTACTTC. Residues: CASSEDRAKNIQYF.

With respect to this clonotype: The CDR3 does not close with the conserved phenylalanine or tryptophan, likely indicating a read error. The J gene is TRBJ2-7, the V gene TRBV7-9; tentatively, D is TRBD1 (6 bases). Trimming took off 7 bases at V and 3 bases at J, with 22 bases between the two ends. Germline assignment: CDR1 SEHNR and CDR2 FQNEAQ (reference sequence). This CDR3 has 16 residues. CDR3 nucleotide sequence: TGTGCCAGCATCCCCCAGGGGATCGCTTCCAACTACGAGCAGTACTTA. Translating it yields CASIPQGIASNYEQYL.

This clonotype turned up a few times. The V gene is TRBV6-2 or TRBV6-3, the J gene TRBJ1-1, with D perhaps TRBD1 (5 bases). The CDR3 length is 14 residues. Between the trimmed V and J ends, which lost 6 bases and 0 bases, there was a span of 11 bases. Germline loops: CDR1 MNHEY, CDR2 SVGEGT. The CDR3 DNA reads TGTGCCAGCAGGCCGGGGCAAATGAACACTGAAGCTTTCTTT. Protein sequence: CASRPGQMNTEAFF.

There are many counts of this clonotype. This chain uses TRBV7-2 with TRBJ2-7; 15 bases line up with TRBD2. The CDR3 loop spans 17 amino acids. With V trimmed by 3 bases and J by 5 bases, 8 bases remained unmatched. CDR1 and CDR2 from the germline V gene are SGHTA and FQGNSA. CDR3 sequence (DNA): TGTGCCAGCAGCTTCTGGACTAGCGGGAGGGGGGTCCACGAGCAGTACTTC. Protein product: CASSFWTSGRGVHEQYF. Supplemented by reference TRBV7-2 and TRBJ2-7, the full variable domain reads GAGVSQSPSNKVTEKGKDVELRCDPISGHTALYWYRQSLGQGLEFLIYFQGNSAPDKSGLPSDRFSAERTGGSVSTLTIQRTQQEDSAVYLCASSFWTSGRGVHEQYFGPGTRLTVT.

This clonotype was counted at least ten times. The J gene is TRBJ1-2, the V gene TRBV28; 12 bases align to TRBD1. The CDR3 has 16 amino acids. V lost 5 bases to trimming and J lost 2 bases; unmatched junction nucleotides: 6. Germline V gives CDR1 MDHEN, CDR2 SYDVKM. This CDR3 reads CASSLGTGGTNYGYTF. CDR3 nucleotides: TGTGCCAGCAGTCTGGGGACAGGGGGCACAAACTATGGCTACACCTTC.